Listed below are T cell receptor beta chains from one sample, sequenced in a study of blood T cell repertoires in COVID-19. The repertoire was sequenced with immunoSEQ multiplex PCR; TCRdb's copy has only in-frame clones and lacks some. In the table there are roughly 230,000 clones, around 83% of which are singletons. Sequencing input: PBMCs or T cells enriched from blood (not recorded which). These receptors were collected from a woman aged 45-65 years who had been exposed to COVID-19. Both conserved end residues are part of each CDR3. Fields, in order: D gene, V gene, clone size, J gene, CDR3 protein, CDR3 DNA. The D gene is left open where the match is weak. Size is omitted from some rows. Given values are once, few, many or a class for expanded clones.

TRBD2	TRBV24-1	once	TRBJ2-5	CATSDSRRAGEEETQYF	TGTGCCACCAGTGATTCCCGGAGGGCGGGGGAAGAGGAGACCCAGTACTTC
NA	TRBV5-1	NA	TRBJ2-2	CASSLGDLTGELFF	TGCGCCAGCAGCTTAGGGGATCTGACCGGGGAGCTGTTTTTT
TRBD1	TRBV6-2/TRBV6-3	few	TRBJ1-5	CASSPLTGSFNQPQHF	TGTGCCAGCAGTCCCCTGACAGGGTCTTTCAATCAGCCCCAGCATTTT
NA	TRBV6-4	NA	TRBJ1-2	CASSSRGGGYTF	TGTGCCAGCAGCTCCCGGGGGGGAGGCTACACCTTC
TRBD1	TRBV10-1	NA	TRBJ1-1	CASSETDRGEAFF	TGCGCCAGCAGTGAGACAGACAGGGGCGAAGCTTTCTTT
TRBD2	TRBV9	NA	TRBJ2-1	CASSVELWGGGLSSYNEQFF	TGTGCCAGCAGCGTAGAGTTATGGGGCGGGGGGCTCTCTTCCTACAATGAGCAGTTCTTC
NA	TRBV6-5	NA	TRBJ1-5	CASMQGMVGQPQHF	TGTGCCAGCATGCAGGGTATGGTGGGACAGCCCCAGCATTTT
TRBD1	TRBV29-1	NA	TRBJ2-2	CSVDAGQGAVGELFF	TGCAGCGTTGATGCCGGACAGGGGGCTGTCGGGGAGCTGTTTTTT
NA	TRBV5-1	NA	TRBJ1-1	CASSLGRVKNTEAFF	TGCGCCAGCAGCTTGGGGAGGGTTAAGAACACTGAAGCTTTCTTT
NA	TRBV7-8	NA	TRBJ1-1	CASSSSRLPNTEAFF	TGTGCCAGCAGCTCCTCGAGACTCCCGAACACTGAAGCTTTCTTT
NA	TRBV25-1	NA	TRBJ2-1	CASSREGSTYNEQFF	TGTGCCAGCAGTCGAGAGGGTTCCACCTACAATGAGCAGTTCTTC
NA	TRBV4-1	once	TRBJ1-6	CASSQERTGNSPLHF	TGCGCCAGCAGCCAAGAAAGGACTGGTAATTCACCCCTCCACTTT
TRBD1	TRBV5-1	NA	TRBJ1-3	CASSGQGSDTIYF	TGCGCCAGCAGCGGACAGGGCTCGGACACCATATATTTT
NA	TRBV7-2	NA	TRBJ1-5	CASSLRAGQPQHF	TGTGCCAGCAGCTTGAGGGCAGGTCAGCCCCAGCATTTT